The 5 T cell receptor beta chains reported below all come from one sample, sequenced in a study of blood T cells in healthy people across ages. A J-beta primer mix and a sample-barcoded 5' primer were used in a second PCR of roughly 7 to 12 cycles. TCRdb re-derived calls from the 5' RACE reads in MiXCR, one entry per CDR3 protein. The table shows some 880,000 distinct CDR3 sequences, with around 36% occurring only once. Sequenced: blood. These receptors all stem from a man between 18 and 29 years old in good health.

V is TRBV7-2 and J is TRBJ2-5, with TRBD2 identical over 7 bases. The end of the DNA aligns better with TRBJ2-7, so the J call may be wrong. Germline CDR1 and CDR2: SGHTA and FQGNSA. The CDR3 has 15 residues. The CDR3 DNA is TGTGCCAGCAGCTTAGCCGCAGGGAGGGCCGACGAGCAGTACTTC. Amino acid sequence: CASSLAAGRADEQYF.

The chain carries TRBV14 and TRBJ1-1; weak D call: TRBD1 (5 bases). Germline assignment: CDR1 SGHDN and CDR2 FVKESK. The V end was cut by 0 bases, the J end by 13 bases, with 15 bases between. The CDR3 covers 13 residues. Here the CDR3 DNA reads TGTGCCAGCAGCCAAGATCAGGGCAGCAGGCTTTTCTTT. Its protein is CASSQDQGSRLFF.

This clonotype was seen ten or more times. The chain carries TRBV5-1 and TRBJ2-6; the D is unclear. This CDR3 is built from 15 residues. Germline V lookup: CDR1 SGHRS, CDR2 YFSETQ. Trimming took off 7 bases at V and 0 bases at J, with 11 bases between the two ends. The DNA for the CDR3 is TGCGCCAGCGGCCCTGGAGTCTCTGGGGCCAACGTCCTGACTTTC. Translation: CASGPGVSGANVLTF. The full variable domain, rest sourced from reference TRBV5-1 and TRBJ2-6, is KAGVTQTPRYLIKTRGQQVTLSCSPISGHRSVSWYQQTPGQGLQFLFEYFSETQRNKGNFPGRFSGRQFSNSRSEMNVSTLELGDSALYLCASGPGVSGANVLTFGAGSRLTVL.

The rearrangement joins TRBV7-2 to TRBJ2-3; 13 bases fit TRBD2. The CDR3 has 16 amino acids. Germline V lookup: CDR1 SGHTA, CDR2 FQGNSA. Trimming at V came to 4 bases and at J to 6 bases, leaving 7 bases not matched to a gene. The CDR3 spells CASSYQGLAGSDTQYF. CDR3 sequence (DNA): TGTGCCAGCAGCTACCAGGGACTAGCGGGGTCTGATACGCAGTATTTT.

This chain connects TRBV24-1 to TRBJ2-3, with TRBD2 matching over 8 bases. Per germline, CDR1 KGHDR and CDR2 SFDVKD. V trimming: 3 bases; J trimming: 1 base; junction bases outside the gene matches: 5. This CDR3 region has 16 residues. CDR3 region: CATSDRGGQGTDTQYF. CDR3 nucleotide sequence: TGTGCCACCAGTGATCGCGGGGGGCAGGGCACAGATACGCAGTATTTT.